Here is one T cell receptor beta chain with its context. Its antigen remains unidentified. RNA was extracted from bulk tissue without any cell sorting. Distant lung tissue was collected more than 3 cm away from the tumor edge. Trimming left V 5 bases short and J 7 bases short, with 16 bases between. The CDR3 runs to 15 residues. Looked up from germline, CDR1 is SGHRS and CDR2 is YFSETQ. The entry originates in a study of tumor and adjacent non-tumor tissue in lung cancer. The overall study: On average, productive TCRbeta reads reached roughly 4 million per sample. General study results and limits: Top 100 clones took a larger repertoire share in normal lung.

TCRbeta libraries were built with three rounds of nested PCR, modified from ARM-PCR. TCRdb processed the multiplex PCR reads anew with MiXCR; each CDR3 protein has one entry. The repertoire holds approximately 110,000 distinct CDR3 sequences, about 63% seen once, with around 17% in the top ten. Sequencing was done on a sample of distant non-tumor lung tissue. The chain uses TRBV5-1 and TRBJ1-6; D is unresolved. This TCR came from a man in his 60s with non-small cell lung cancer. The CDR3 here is CASRTEQRQNSPLHF. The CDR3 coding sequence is TGCGCCAGCAGAACCGAACAGAGACAAAATTCACCCCTCCACTTT.